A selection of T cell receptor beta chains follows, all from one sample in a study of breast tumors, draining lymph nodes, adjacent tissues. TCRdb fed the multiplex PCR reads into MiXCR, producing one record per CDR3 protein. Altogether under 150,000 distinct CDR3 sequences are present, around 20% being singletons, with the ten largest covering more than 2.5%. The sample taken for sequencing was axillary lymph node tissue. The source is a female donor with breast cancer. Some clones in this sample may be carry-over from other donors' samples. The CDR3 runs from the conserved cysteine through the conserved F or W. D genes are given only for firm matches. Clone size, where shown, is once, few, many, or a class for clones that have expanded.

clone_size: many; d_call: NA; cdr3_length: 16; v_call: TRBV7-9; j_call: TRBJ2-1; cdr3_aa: CASSPPISGSYNEQFF; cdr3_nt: TGTGCCAGCAGCCCACCCATTAGCGGCTCCTACAATGAGCAGTTCTTC
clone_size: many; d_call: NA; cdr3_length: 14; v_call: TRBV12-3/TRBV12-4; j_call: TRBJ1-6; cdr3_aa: CASRFTQGNSPLHF; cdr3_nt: TGTGCCAGCAGATTTACCCAAGGAAATTCACCCCTCCACTTT
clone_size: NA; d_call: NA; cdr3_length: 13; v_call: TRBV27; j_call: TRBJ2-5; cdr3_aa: CASAGVTEPTQYF; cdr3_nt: TGTGCCAGCGCAGGGGTCACGGAGCCTACCCAGTACTTC
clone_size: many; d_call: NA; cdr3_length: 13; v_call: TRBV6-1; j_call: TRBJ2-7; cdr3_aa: CASSEGRTYEQYF; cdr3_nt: TGTGCCAGCAGTGAGGGACGGACCTACGAGCAGTACTTC
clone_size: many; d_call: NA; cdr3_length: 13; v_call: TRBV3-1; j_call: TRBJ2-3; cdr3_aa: CASSQSQGNTQYF; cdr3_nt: TGTGCCAGCAGCCAATCCCAGGGAAATACGCAGTATTTT
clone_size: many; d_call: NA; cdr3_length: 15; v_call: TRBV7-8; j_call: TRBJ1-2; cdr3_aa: CASSLAGAGIPGYTF; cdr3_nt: TGTGCCAGCAGCTTAGCCGGAGCAGGGATACCTGGCTACACCTTC
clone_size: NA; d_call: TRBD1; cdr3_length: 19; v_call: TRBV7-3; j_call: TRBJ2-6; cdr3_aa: CASSFGGTGFEAGANVLTF; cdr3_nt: TGCGCCAGCAGCTTCGGCGGGACAGGGTTTGAGGCTGGGGCCAACGTCCTGACTTTC
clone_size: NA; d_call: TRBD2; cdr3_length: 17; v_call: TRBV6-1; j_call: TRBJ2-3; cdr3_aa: CASSEGQSGRSADTQYF; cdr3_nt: TGTGCCAGCAGTGAAGGTCAGAGCGGGAGAAGCGCAGATACGCAGTATTTT
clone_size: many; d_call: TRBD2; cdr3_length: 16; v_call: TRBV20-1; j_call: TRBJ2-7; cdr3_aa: CSARDWTSGSRYEQYF; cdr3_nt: TGCAGTGCTAGAGATTGGACTAGCGGGAGTCGGTACGAGCAGTACTTC
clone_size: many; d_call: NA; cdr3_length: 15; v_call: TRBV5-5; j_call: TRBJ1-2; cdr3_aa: CASSLTGMGPYGYTF; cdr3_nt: TGTGCCAGCAGCTTGACGGGGATGGGGCCCTATGGCTACACCTTC
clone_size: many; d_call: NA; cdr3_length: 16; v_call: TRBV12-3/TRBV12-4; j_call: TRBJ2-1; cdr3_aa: CASSPAGRSSYNEQFF; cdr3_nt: TGTGCCAGCAGTCCCGCGGGTCGGAGCTCCTACAATGAGCAGTTCTTC
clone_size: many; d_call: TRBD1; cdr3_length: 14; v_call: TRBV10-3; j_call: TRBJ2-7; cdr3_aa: CAISESGQGYEQYF; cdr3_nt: TGTGCCATCAGTGAGTCGGGACAGGGCTACGAGCAGTACTTC
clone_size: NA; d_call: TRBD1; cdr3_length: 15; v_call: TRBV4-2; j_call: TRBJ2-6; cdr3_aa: CASSLTGAGANVLTF; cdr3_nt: TGTGCCAGCAGCCTTACAGGGGCCGGGGCCAACGTCCTGACTTTC
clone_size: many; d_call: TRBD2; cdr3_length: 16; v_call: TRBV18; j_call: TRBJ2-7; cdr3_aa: CASSPLAGAVSYEQYF; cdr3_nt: TGTGCCAGCTCACCCTTAGCGGGAGCCGTCTCCTACGAGCAGTACTTC
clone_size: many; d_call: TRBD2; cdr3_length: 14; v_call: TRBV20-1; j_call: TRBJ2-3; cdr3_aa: CSARAGGGTDTQYF; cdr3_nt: TGCAGTGCTAGAGCGGGGGGGGGCACAGATACGCAGTATTTT
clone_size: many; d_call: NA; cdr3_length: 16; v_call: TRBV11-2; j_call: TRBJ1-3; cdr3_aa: CASSFFGTYSGNTIYF; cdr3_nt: TGTGCCAGCAGCTTCTTCGGGACGTACTCTGGAAACACCATATATTTT
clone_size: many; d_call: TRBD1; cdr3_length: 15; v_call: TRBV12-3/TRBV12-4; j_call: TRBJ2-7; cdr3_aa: CASSLRAGGSYEQYF; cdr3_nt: TGTGCCAGCAGTTTGAGGGCAGGGGGCTCCTACGAGCAGTACTTC
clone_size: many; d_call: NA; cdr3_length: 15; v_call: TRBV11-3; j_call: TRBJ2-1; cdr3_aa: CASSLGASSYNEQFF; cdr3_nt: TGTGCCAGCAGCTTAGGGGCCAGCTCCTACAATGAGCAGTTCTTC
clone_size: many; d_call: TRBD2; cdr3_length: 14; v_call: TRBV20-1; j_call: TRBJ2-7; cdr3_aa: CSAISGTSKVEQYF; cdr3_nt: TGCAGTGCTATTTCCGGGACTAGCAAGGTCGAGCAGTACTTC
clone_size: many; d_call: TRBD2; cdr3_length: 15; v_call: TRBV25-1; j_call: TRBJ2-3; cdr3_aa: CASSEWREGHGTQYF; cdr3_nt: TGTGCCAGCAGTGAATGGAGGGAGGGCCATGGTACGCAGTATTTT
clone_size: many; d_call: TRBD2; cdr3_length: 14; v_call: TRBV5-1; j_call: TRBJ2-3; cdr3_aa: CASSLEAGRFTQYF; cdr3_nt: TGCGCCAGCAGCTTGGAAGCCGGGAGGTTCACGCAGTATTTT
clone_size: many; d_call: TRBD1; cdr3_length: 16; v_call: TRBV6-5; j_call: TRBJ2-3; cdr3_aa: CASSSRTGSPTDTQYF; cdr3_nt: TGTGCCAGCAGTTCCCGGACAGGGAGTCCCACAGATACGCAGTATTTT
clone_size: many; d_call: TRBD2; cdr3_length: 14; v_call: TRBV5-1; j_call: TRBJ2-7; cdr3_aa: CASSAGLGNYEQYF; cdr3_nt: TGCGCCAGCAGCGCGGGACTAGGAAACTACGAGCAGTACTTC
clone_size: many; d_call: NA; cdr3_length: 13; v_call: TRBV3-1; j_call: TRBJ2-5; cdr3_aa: CASSRRTVGTQYF; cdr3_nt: TGTGCCAGCAGCCGTCGGACAGTCGGGACCCAGTACTTC
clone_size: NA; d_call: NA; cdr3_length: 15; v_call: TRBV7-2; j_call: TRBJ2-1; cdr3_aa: CASSSDLRSYNEQFF; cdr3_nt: TGTGCCAGCAGCTCGGACCTTCGCTCCTACAATGAGCAGTTCTTC
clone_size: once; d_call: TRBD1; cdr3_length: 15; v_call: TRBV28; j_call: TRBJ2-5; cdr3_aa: CASGRQGKGQETQYF; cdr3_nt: TGTGCCAGCGGCCGACAGGGTAAGGGACAAGAGACCCAGTACTTC
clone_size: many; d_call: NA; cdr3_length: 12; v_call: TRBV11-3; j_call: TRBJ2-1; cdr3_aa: CASSLGVNEQFF; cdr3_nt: TGTGCCAGCAGTTTAGGTGTAAATGAGCAGTTCTTC
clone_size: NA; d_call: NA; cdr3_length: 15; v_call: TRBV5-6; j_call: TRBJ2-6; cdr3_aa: CASSDQGPGANVLTF; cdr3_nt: TGTGCCAGCAGCGATCAGGGGCCCGGGGCCAACGTCCTGACTTTC
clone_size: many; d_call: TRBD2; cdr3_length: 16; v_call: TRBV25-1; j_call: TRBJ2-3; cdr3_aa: CASSRTSGRGGDTQYF; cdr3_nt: TGTGCCAGCAGCCGGACTAGCGGGAGGGGTGGAGATACGCAGTATTTT
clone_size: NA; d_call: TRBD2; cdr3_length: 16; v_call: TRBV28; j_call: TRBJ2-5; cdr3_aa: CASSNDGLAGQETQYF; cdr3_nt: TGTGCCAGCAGCAACGATGGACTAGCGGGACAAGAGACCCAGTACTTC
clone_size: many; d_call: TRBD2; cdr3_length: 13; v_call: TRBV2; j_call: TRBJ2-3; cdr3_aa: CASGTSGEDTQYF; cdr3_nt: TGTGCCAGTGGTACTAGCGGAGAAGATACGCAGTATTTT
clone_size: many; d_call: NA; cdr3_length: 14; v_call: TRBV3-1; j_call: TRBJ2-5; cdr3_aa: CASSQTRAGETQYF; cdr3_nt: TGTGCCAGCAGCCAAACAAGGGCGGGAGAGACCCAGTACTTC
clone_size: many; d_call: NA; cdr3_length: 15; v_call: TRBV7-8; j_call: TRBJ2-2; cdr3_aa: CASSHGLPNTGELFF; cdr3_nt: TGTGCCAGCAGCCACGGACTACCAAACACCGGGGAGCTGTTTTTT
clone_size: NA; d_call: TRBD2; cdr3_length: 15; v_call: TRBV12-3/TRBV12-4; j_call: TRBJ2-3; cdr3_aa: CASSDTSGRAYTQYF; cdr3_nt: TGTGCCAGCAGTGACACTAGCGGGAGGGCCTACACGCAGTATTTT
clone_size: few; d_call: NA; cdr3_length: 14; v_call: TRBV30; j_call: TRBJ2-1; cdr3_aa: CAWSWRPQGLQQFF; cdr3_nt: TGTGCCTGGAGTTGGAGACCCCAAGGGCTCCAGCAGTTCTTC
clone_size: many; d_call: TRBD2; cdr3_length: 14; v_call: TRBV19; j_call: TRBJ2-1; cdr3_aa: CASLAGGIADEQFF; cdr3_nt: TGTGCCAGCCTAGCGGGAGGGATCGCGGATGAGCAGTTCTTC
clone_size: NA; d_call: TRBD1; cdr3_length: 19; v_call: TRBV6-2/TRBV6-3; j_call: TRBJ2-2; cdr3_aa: CASSYPWDRGPVNTGELFF; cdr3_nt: TGTGCCAGCAGTTACCCATGGGACAGGGGACCTGTGAACACCGGGGAGCTGTTTTTT
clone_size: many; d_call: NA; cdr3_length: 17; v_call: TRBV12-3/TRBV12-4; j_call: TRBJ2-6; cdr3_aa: CASSLNHSPSGANVLTF; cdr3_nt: TGTGCCAGCAGTTTGAACCATAGCCCCTCTGGGGCCAACGTCCTGACTTTC
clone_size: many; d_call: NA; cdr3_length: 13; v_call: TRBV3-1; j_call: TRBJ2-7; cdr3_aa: CASSQARGYEQYF; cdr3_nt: TGTGCCAGCAGCCAGGCCAGAGGCTACGAGCAGTACTTC
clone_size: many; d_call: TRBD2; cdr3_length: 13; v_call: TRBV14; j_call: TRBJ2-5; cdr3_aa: CASSKSGRETQYF; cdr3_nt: TGTGCCAGCAGCAAAAGCGGGAGAGAGACCCAGTACTTC
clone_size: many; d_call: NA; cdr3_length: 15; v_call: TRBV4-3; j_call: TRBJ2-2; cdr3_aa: CASSQDERSTGELFF; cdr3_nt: TGCGCCAGCAGCCAAGATGAGCGGAGCACCGGGGAGCTGTTTTTT
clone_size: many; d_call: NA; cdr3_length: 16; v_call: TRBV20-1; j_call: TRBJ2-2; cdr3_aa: CSARGVRGLVTGELFF; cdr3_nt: TGCAGTGCTAGGGGCGTCCGGGGGCTAGTCACCGGGGAGCTGTTTTTT
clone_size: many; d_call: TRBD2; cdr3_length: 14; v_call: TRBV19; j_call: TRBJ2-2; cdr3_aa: CASSSLAGAGELFF; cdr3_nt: TGTGCCAGTAGTTCCTTAGCGGGAGCCGGGGAGCTGTTTTTT
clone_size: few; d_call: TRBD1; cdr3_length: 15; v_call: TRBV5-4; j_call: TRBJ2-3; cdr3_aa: CASSLAGTVGDTQYF; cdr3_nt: TGTGCCAGCAGCTTGGCAGGGACAGTAGGAGATACGCAGTATTTT
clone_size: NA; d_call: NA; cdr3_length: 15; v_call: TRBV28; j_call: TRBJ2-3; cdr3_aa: CASSLAGLSTDTQYF; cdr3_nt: TGTGCCAGCAGTTTGGCAGGGCTGAGCACAGATACGCAGTATTTT
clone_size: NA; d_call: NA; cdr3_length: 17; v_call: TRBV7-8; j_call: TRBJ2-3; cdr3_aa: CASSLVGFLQVTDTQYF; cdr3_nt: TGTGCCAGCAGCTTAGTAGGGTTCCTACAGGTCACAGATACGCAGTATTTT
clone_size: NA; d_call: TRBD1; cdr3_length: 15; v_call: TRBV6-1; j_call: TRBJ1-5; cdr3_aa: CASSDWTGLNQPQHF; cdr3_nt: TGTGCCAGCAGTGACTGGACAGGACTCAATCAGCCCCAGCATTTT
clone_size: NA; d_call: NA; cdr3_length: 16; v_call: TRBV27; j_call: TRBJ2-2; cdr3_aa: CASQRQGIPSTGELFF; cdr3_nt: TGTGCCAGTCAACGGCAGGGGATACCCTCCACCGGGGAGCTGTTTTTT
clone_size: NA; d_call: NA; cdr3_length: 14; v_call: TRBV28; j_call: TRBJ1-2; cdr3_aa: CASSPRQERYGYTF; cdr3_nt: TGTGCCAGCAGCCCGCGACAGGAACGCTATGGCTACACCTTC
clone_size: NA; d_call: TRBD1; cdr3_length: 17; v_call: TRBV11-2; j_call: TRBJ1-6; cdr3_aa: CASSLGTGAAYNSPLHF; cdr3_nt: TGTGCCAGCAGCTTGGGGACAGGGGCCGCCTATAATTCACCCCTCCACTTT
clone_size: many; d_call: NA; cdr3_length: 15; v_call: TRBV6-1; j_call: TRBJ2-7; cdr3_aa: CASTEGVTIPTEQYF; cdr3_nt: TGTGCCAGCACCGAGGGTGTGACAATCCCTACGGAGCAGTACTTC
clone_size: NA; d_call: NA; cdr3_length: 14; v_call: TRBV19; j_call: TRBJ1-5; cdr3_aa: CASSIDNSNQPQHF; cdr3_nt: TGTGCCAGTAGTATTGACAATAGCAATCAGCCCCAGCATTTT
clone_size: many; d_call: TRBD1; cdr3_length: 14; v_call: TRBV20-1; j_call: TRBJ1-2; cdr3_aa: CSAKEQGWDYGYTF; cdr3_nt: TGCAGTGCTAAAGAACAGGGGTGGGACTATGGCTACACCTTC
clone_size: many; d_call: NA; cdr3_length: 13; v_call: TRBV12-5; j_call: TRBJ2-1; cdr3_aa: CASGLVSDGEQFF; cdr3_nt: TGTGCTAGTGGTTTGGTATCAGACGGGGAGCAGTTCTTC
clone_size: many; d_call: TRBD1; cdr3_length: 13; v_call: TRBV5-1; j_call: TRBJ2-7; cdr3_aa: CASSGGQGYEQYF; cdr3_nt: TGCGCCAGCAGCGGGGGACAGGGCTACGAGCAGTACTTC
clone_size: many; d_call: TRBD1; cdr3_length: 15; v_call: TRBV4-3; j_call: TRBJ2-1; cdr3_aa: CASSQGRQGADEQFF; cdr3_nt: TGCGCCAGCAGCCAGGGAAGACAGGGGGCCGATGAGCAGTTCTTC
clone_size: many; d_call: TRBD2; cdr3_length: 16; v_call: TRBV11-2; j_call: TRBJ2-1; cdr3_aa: CASSLLGGSSYNEQFF; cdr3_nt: TGTGCCAGCAGCTTATTGGGCGGGAGCTCCTACAATGAGCAGTTCTTC
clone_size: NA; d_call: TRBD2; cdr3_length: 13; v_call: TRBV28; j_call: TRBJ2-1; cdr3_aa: CASRSGRSNEQFF; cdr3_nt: TGTGCCAGCCGTAGCGGGAGGTCGAATGAGCAGTTCTTC
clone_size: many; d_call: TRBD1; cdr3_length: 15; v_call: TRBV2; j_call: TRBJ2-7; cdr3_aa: CASRGQGAPGQEQYF; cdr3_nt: TGTGCCAGCAGGGGACAGGGGGCCCCGGGGCAGGAGCAGTACTTC